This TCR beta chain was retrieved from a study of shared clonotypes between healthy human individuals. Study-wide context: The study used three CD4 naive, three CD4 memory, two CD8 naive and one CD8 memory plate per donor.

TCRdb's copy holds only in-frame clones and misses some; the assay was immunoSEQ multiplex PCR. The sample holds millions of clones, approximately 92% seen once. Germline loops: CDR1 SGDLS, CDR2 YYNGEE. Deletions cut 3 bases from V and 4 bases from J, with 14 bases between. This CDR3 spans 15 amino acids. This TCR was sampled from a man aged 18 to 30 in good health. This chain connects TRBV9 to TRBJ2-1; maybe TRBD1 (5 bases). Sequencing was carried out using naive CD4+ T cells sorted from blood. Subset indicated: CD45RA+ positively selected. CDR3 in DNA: TGTGCCAGCAGCGCAAGGGGCAGCCTTTACAATGAGCAGTTCTTC. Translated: CASSARGSLYNEQFF.